One sample yielded the 14 T cell receptor beta chains listed below, sequenced in a study of T cell responses to AZD1222 COVID-19 vaccine. Profiling relied on immunoSEQ multiplex PCR, and the TCRdb table lists in-frame clones only, not all of them. The sample consists of approximately 130,000 clones, 80% to 95% of them appearing once. Sequences were derived from peripheral blood, sampled 28 days after the second AZD1222 dose. The receptors originated from an adult who received the AZD1222 COVID-19 vaccine.

The gene calls are TRBV7-2 and TRBJ2-2; no definite D call. The V end lost 5 bases, the J end lost 4 bases, and 8 bases lay between the germline ends. The CDR3 contains 13 residues. Germline V gene data show CDR1 as SGHTA and CDR2 as FQGNSA. The CDR3 DNA reads as TGTGCCAGCAGCCCGGTATTCACCGGGGAGCTGTTTTTT. Translation: CASSPVFTGELFF.

V gene TRBV24-1 combines with J gene TRBJ2-3; TRBD1 agrees at 9 bases. The CDR3 is 15 residues long. V shed 3 bases and J 2 bases; nucleotides not matched to a gene: 2. Germline lookup yields CDR1 KGHDR and CDR2 SFDVKD. CDR3 bases: TGTGCCACCAGTGATCGGGACAGGGTCACAGATACGCAGTATTTT. Protein sequence: CATSDRDRVTDTQYF.

The count of this clone is one. The V call is TRBV24-1, the J call TRBJ2-5, with 10 bases identical to TRBD2. The ends lost 5 bases at V and 5 bases at J; junction bases unmatched: 7. Per the germline V gene, CDR1 is KGHDR and CDR2 is SFDVKD. CDR3 size: 15 residues. CDR3 sequence (DNA): TGTGCCACCAGTGCTAGCGGGAGCTTGGTGGAGACCCAGTACTTC. Protein: CATSASGSLVETQYF.

The chain links TRBV5-1 to TRBJ1-2; a weak D match, TRBD1 (6 bases). CDR3 length equals 14 residues. Germline CDR1 SGHRS, CDR2 YFSETQ. V dropped 0 bases and J dropped 5 bases, with 11 bases sitting between them. The CDR3 reads CASSLGQDPYGYTF. In nucleotides, the CDR3 is TGCGCCAGCAGCTTGGGACAGGATCCTTATGGCTACACCTTC. The full variable domain, with the rest looked up from reference TRBV5-1 and TRBJ1-2, is KAGVTQTPRYLIKTRGQQVTLSCSPISGHRSVSWYQQTPGQGLQFLFEYFSETQRNKGNFPGRFSGRQFSNSRSEMNVSTLELGDSALYLCASSLGQDPYGYTFGSGTRLTVV.

The gene calls are TRBV6-2 or TRBV6-3 and TRBJ1-2; D remains unclear. The CDR3 contains 12 residues. V was trimmed by 0 bases and J by 8 bases, leaving 7 bases between them. Germline CDR1 MNHEY, CDR2 SVGEGT. The CDR3 reads CASSYSAKGYTF. The CDR3, as DNA: TGTGCCAGCAGTTACTCGGCTAAAGGCTACACCTTC.

The rearrangement links TRBV6-5 to TRBJ1-5; D uncertain. V was shortened by 0 bases and J by 7 bases, with 10 bases between the two germline ends. CDR1 is MNHEY, CDR2 SVGAGI, per germline. The CDR3 consists of 14 residues. CDR3 in amino acids: CASSYSTGEQPQHF. CDR3 in DNA: TGTGCCAGCAGTTACTCGACCGGGGAGCAGCCCCAGCATTTT.

The CDR3 bases are TGTGCCAGCAGCTTAACCCAGACCCCCTACAATGAGCAGTTCTTC. It is translated as CASSLTQTPYNEQFF. The chain is built from TRBV7-2 and TRBJ2-1; D unresolved. CDR3 length: 15 residues. Trimming took 2 bases from V and 2 from J, leaving 10 bases between them. From germline, CDR1 is SGHTA and CDR2 FQGNSA.

The V and J genes are TRBV7-8 and TRBJ2-7; 10 bases are a match to TRBD2. Trimming at V came to 3 bases and at J to 2 bases, leaving 10 bases not matched to a gene. Germline loops: CDR1 SGHVS, CDR2 FQNEAQ. This CDR3 comprises 17 residues. Here the CDR3 DNA reads TGTGCCAGCAGCTTTGGGGGCGGGACTAGCGTTCCCTACGAGCAGTACTTC. Amino acids: CASSFGGGTSVPYEQYF. The full variable domain, its missing parts supplied by reference TRBV7-8 and TRBJ2-7, is GAGVSQSPRYKVAKRGQDVALRCDPISGHVSLFWYQQALGQGPEFLTYFQNEAQLDKSGLPSDRFFAERPEGSVSTLKIQRTQQEDSAVYLCASSFGGGTSVPYEQYFGPGTRLTVT.

The CDR3 DNA sequence: TGTGCCAGCAGCCGACAGGGTGCAGCGCAGTTCTTC. It yields the protein CASSRQGAAQFF. The V and J genes are TRBV3-1 (or the pseudogene TRBV3-2) and TRBJ2-1, with TRBD1 identical over 7 bases. This CDR3 is 12 amino acids long. Germline V CDR1 and CDR2: LGHDT, YNNKEL (reference sequence). The ends lost 4 bases at V and 12 bases at J; junction bases unmatched: 6.

This chain joins TRBV30 and TRBJ1-5; D not certain. Trimming pared 1 base from V and 1 base from J, leaving 8 bases between. There are 14 residues in the CDR3. Germline V lookup: CDR1 GTSNPN, CDR2 SVGIG (reference sequence). CDR3 in DNA: TGTGCCTGGAGTGGGCTTGGAAGCAATCAGCCCCAGCATTTT. This encodes CAWSGLGSNQPQHF.

The V call is TRBV7-9, the J call TRBJ2-7, with a tentative D call TRBD1 (6 bases). This CDR3 is built from 12 residues. V was shortened by 5 bases and J by 3 bases, with 8 bases between the two germline ends. Germline lookup yields CDR1 SEHNR and CDR2 FQNEAQ (reference sequence). The CDR3 region is CASSTDSYEQYF. DNA of the CDR3: TGTGCCAGCAGCACGGACAGCTACGAGCAGTACTTC.

The chain combines TRBV6-6 with TRBJ2-4; D possibly corresponds to TRBD1 (6 bases). The CDR3 length is 15 residues. Trimming shortened V by 2 bases and J by 8 bases, and 16 bases separated the two germline ends. In germline, CDR1 is MNHNY, CDR2 SVGAGI (reference sequence). In DNA form, the CDR3 reads TGTGCCAGCAGTTACCCCACAGGGAACCTAGACATTCAGTACTTC. This encodes CASSYPTGNLDIQYF.

The V call is TRBV18, the J call TRBJ1-2, with a weak D call TRBD1 (5 bases). Germline V CDR1 and CDR2: KGHSH, LQKENI. CDR3 length: 14 residues. V lost 3 bases, J lost 3 bases, and 11 bases lay in between. The CDR3 nucleotides read TGTGCCAGCTCACCGCGACAGAGCTACTATGGCTACACCTTC. It is translated as CASSPRQSYYGYTF. Together with reference TRBV18 and TRBJ1-2, the CDR3 gives the full variable domain: NAGVMQNPRHLVRRRGQEARLRCSPMKGHSHVYWYRQLPEEGLKFMVYLQKENIIDESGMPKERFSAEFPKEGPSILRIQQVVRGDSAAYFCASSPRQSYYGYTFGSGTRLTVV.

V usage is TRBV13 and J usage is TRBJ2-7; TRBD2 is a possible D gene (5 bases). Per the germline V gene, CDR1 is PRHDT and CDR2 is FYEKMQ (reference sequence). V lost 5 bases, J lost 7 bases, and 12 bases lay in between. The CDR3 length is 12 residues. The DNA for the CDR3 is TGTGCCAGCAGCCAGGACCGGGGTGAGCAGTACTTC. The encoded protein is CASSQDRGEQYF.